The 13 T cell receptor beta chains in this list originate from one sample, sequenced in a study of blood T cells in healthy people across ages. For the second PCR, which ran for roughly 7 to 11 cycles, a sample-barcoded 5' primer and a J-beta primer mix were used. TCRdb ran MiXCR on the 5' RACE reads and lists one entry per CDR3 protein. The table records about 1.8 million distinct CDR3 sequences, about 49% of them present only once. Sequences were obtained from blood. All receptors come from a woman aged 40 to 49 in good health.

This clonotype was counted a single time. The chain has TRBV6-5 and TRBJ1-2; a weak D match, TRBD1 (6 bases). The CDR3 totals 12 residues. The V gene's germline CDR1 is MNHEY and CDR2 SVGAGI. Trimming took off 0 bases at V and 11 bases at J, with 10 bases between the two ends. CDR3 coding DNA: TGTGCCAGCAGTTACTCGATGAGGGGGTACACCTTC. This codes for CASSYSMRGYTF.

This clonotype showed up just a few times. The chain joins TRBV12-3 or TRBV12-4 to TRBJ1-6, with 8 positions matching TRBD1. Losses at the gene ends were 7 bases for V and 7 bases for J; bases not matched to a gene: 12. This CDR3 region has 16 residues. The CDR3 sequence is CASTQGAAGVNSPLHF. The CDR3 bases are TGTGCCAGCACCCAGGGGGCGGCAGGGGTAAATTCACCCCTCCACTTT.

This clonotype was detected only a few times. The CDR3 loop is CASSGRGTGLYEQYF. The CDR3 nucleotides are TGTGCCAGCAGCGGCCGCGGGACAGGGCTCTACGAGCAGTACTTC. The J gene is TRBJ2-7, the V gene TRBV6-2 or TRBV6-3; 9 bases agree with TRBD1. This CDR3 comprises 15 residues. Germline V gives CDR1 MNHEY, CDR2 SVGEGT. V shed 6 bases and J 3 bases; nucleotides not matched to a gene: 9.

The chain is built from TRBV13 and TRBJ2-7; 8 bases are a match to TRBD1. Germline-derived CDR1 and CDR2 are PRHDT and FYEKMQ (reference sequence). This CDR3 is built from 16 residues. V dropped 5 bases and J dropped 3; count of bases not matched to a gene: 12. The CDR3 sequence is CASSLPRGQSFYEQYF. Here the CDR3 DNA reads TGTGCCAGCAGCCTACCCAGGGGGCAGAGCTTCTACGAGCAGTACTTC.

This clonotype was detected once. The V gene is TRBV7-2, the J gene TRBJ1-3, with D uncertain. This CDR3 is 15 amino acids long. Trimming shortened V by 1 base and J by 0 bases, and 7 bases separated the two germline ends. Germline V gene data show CDR1 as SGHTA and CDR2 as FQGNSA. CDR3 coding DNA: TGTGCCAGCAGCTTAGGATTCGCCTCTGGAAACACCATATATTTT. This sequence encodes CASSLGFASGNTIYF.

CDR3 DNA sequence: TGTGCCAGCAGCTTAACCGGGACTGCGAACACTGAAGCTTTCTTT. It translates to CASSLTGTANTEAFF. V usage is TRBV7-2 and J usage is TRBJ1-1; the D gene is possibly TRBD1 (5 bases). Germline V gene lookup returns CDR1 SGHTA and CDR2 FQGNSA. The germline V and J ends were trimmed by 2 bases and 1 base, with 11 bases remaining between them. The CDR3 is made up of 15 amino acids. Variable domain in full (rest from reference TRBV7-2 and TRBJ1-1): GAGVSQSPSNKVTEKGKDVELRCDPISGHTALYWYRQSLGQGLEFLIYFQGNSAPDKSGLPSDRFSAERTGGSVSTLTIQRTQQEDSAVYLCASSLTGTANTEAFFGQGTRLTVV.

This clonotype was observed many times. The rearrangement links TRBV4-3 to TRBJ2-7; a possible D gene is TRBD1 (5 bases). This CDR3 has 14 residues. Germline V gives CDR1 LGHNA, CDR2 YSLEER. V shed 0 bases and J shed 2 bases, with 8 bases lying between them. The CDR3 sequence is CASSQDQGTYEQYF. CDR3 nucleotide sequence: TGCGCCAGCAGCCAAGATCAGGGTACCTACGAGCAGTACTTC.

This clonotype was seen more than once but under ten times. The gene calls are TRBV20-1 and TRBJ1-1; D gene unclear. This CDR3 has 13 amino acids. The V and J ends lost 3 bases and 2 bases respectively, with 10 bases between them. The germline V gene has CDR1 DFQATT and CDR2 SNEGSKA (reference sequence). The CDR3 sequence: CSASLQINTEAFF. The CDR3 coding sequence is TGCAGTGCTAGTCTACAGATTAACACTGAAGCTTTCTTT.

There are a few counts of this clonotype. V and J are TRBV4-3 and TRBJ2-7; 8 bases match TRBD1. The J call may be incorrect, as the DNA end agrees better with TRBJ2-5. The CDR3 sequence is 15 residues long. Germline assignment: CDR1 LGHNA and CDR2 YSLEER. CDR3 amino acids: CASSQDRGLTKTQYF. The CDR3 DNA reads TGCGCCAGCAGCCAAGACAGGGGGCTGACGAAGACCCAGTACTTC.

This chain joins TRBV4-2 and TRBJ2-5; the D call may be TRBD1 or TRBD2 (5 bases each). CDR1 LGHNA and CDR2 YNFKEQ come from the germline V gene. V gave up 1 base and J gave up 1 base, with 13 bases separating them. The CDR3 covers 16 residues. The CDR3 DNA reads as TGTGCCAGCAGCCAAGGGGCCGGGACCGCCCAAGAGACCCAGTACTTC. Translated: CASSQGAGTAQETQYF.

The V call is TRBV20-1, the J call TRBJ1-4; 8 bases are a match to TRBD1. Germline V gene data show CDR1 as DFQATT and CDR2 as SNEGSKA (reference sequence). The V segment lost 5 bases and the J segment 5 bases; nucleotides outside the gene matches: 13. The CDR3 runs to 16 residues. This chain's CDR3 is CSADNWGQASNEKLFF. The CDR3 DNA reads TGCAGTGCTGATAATTGGGGACAGGCGTCGAATGAAAAACTGTTTTTT.

Concerning this clonotype: An end of the junction does not agree with germline; a read error may underlie this. This chain joins TRBV28 and TRBJ2-6; 9 bases align to TRBD2. The CDR3 totals 15 residues. Germline lookup yields CDR1 MDHEN and CDR2 SYDVKM. The CDR3 spells CASSPPAGGVNVLTF. The CDR3 nucleotides read TGTGCCAGCAGTCCCCCCGCGGGGGGGGTCAACGTCCTGACTTTC.

This clonotype was counted a few times. This rearrangement joins TRBV20-1 to TRBJ2-7; no firm D call. Germline assignment: CDR1 DFQATT and CDR2 SNEGSKA (reference sequence). This CDR3 has 11 amino acids. Between the trimmed V and J ends, which lost 3 bases and 6 bases, there was a span of 9 bases. The CDR3: CSARGMSEQYF. In nucleotides, the CDR3 is TGCAGTGCTAGGGGCATGAGCGAGCAGTACTTC.